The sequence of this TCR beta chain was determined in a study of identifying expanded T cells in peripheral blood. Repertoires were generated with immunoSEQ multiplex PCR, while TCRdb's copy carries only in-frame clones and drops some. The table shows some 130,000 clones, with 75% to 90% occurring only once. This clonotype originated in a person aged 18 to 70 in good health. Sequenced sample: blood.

In nucleotides, the CDR3 is TGTGCCAGCAGCCCGACAGGACTAACCTACGAGCAGTACTTC. It codes for CASSPTGLTYEQYF. The chain is built from TRBV7-2 and TRBJ2-7; D tentatively fits TRBD1 or TRBD2 (6 bases each). Trimming removed 5 bases at V and 2 bases at J, with 13 bases between. CDR3 size: 14 residues. The germline V gene encodes CDR1 SGHTA and CDR2 FQGNSA.